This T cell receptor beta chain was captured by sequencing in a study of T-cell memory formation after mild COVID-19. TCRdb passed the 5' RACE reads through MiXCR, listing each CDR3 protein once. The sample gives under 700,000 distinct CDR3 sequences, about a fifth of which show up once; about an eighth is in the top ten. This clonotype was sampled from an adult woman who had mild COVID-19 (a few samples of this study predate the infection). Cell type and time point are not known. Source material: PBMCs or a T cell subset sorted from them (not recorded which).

This CDR3 is CASSLFGLGGRNEQFF. The CDR3 DNA follows: TGTGCCAGCAGCTTATTCGGGTTGGGCGGGCGCAATGAGCAGTTCTTC. This chain links TRBV7-3 with TRBJ2-1; D may be TRBD2 (5 bases). V gave up 2 bases and J gave up 6 bases, with 17 bases separating them. Germline values: CDR1 SGHTA, CDR2 FQGTGA. CDR3 length: 16 amino acids. The variable domain in full, completed from reference TRBV7-3 and TRBJ2-1, reads GAGVSQTPSNKVTEKGKYVELRCDPISGHTALYWYRQSLGQGPEFLIYFQGTGAADDSGLPNDRFFAVRPEGSVSTLKIQRTERGDSAVYLCASSLFGLGGRNEQFFGPGTRLTVL.